This T cell receptor (beta chain) is drawn from a study of shared clonotypes between healthy human individuals. From CD4+ cells came CD45RA+ naive and CD45RA-negative memory subsets. Study results and limitations: Donors were few, which limited the genetic and exposure-history diversity represented.

Libraries were prepared by immunoSEQ multiplex PCR; TCRdb keeps only in-frame clonotypes and omits some of them. Found here are roughly 2.2 million clones, 85% to 95% of them singletons; the top ten hold about 0.41%. The germline gives CDR1 SGHNT, CDR2 YYREEE (reference sequence). The V end lost 0 bases, the J end lost 0 bases, and 9 bases lay between the germline ends. The CDR3 length is 15 residues. A word on this clone: The antigen remains unidentified.

This receptor was identified in a man between 18 and 35 years old in good health. Some clones in this sample may be carry-over from other donors' samples. The rearrangement uses TRBV5-4 and TRBJ1-1; D may be TRBD1 (5 bases). The specimen was naive CD4+ T cells from PBMCs. Specified subset: CD45RA+ positively selected. CDR3 sequence: CASSLGGRVNTEAFF. As DNA, the CDR3 is TGTGCCAGCAGCTTGGGTGGCAGGGTGAACACTGAAGCTTTCTTT.